The 19 T cell receptor beta chains below were found in one sample sequenced in a study of OX40 agonist ivuxolimab in advanced cancers. Profiling relied on immunoSEQ multiplex PCR, and the TCRdb table lists in-frame clones only, not all of them. The table lists 65,000 to 75,000 clones, roughly nine tenths of them singletons, with 0.8% to 1.2% in the top ten. The sample was CD4+ or CD8+ T cells sorted from blood, taken in a trial of the OX40 agonist ivuxolimab. Source of these receptors: an adult with an advanced solid tumor such as melanoma, head and neck, liver or kidney cancer.

This chain links TRBV27 with TRBJ2-7; 8 bases align to TRBD1. V lost 6 bases to trimming and J lost 4 bases; unmatched junction nucleotides: 5. Germline CDR1 reads MNHEY; CDR2 reads SMNVEV (reference sequence). The CDR3 length is 13 residues. The CDR3 spells CASRQGVLYEQYF. The CDR3 nucleotides are TGTGCCAGCAGACAGGGGGTTTTGTACGAGCAGTACTTC.

This clone was counted a single time. The gene calls are TRBV19 and TRBJ1-2; D gene uncertain. CDR1 and CDR2 (germline): LNHDA, SQIVND (reference sequence). The CDR3 length is 12 residues. Trimming removed 7 bases at V and 5 bases at J, with 11 bases between. The CDR3 is CASISGMYGYTF. CDR3 in DNA: TGTGCCAGTATATCGGGAATGTATGGCTACACCTTC.

The chain links TRBV2 to TRBJ1-2, with D unclear. Trimming left V 8 bases short and J 2 bases short, with 9 bases between. CDR1 is SNHLY and CDR2 is FYNNEI in the germline V gene. The CDR3 runs 12 residues. The CDR3: CASFRGNYGYTF. The CDR3 DNA follows: TGTGCCAGCTTTAGAGGGAACTATGGCTACACCTTC.

The chain carries TRBV5-1 and TRBJ2-6; the match to TRBD1 covers 7 bases. The CDR3 spans 16 residues. Germline V gene data show CDR1 as SGHRS and CDR2 as YFSETQ. After removal of 4 bases from V and 2 bases from J, the junction contained 6 bases not matched to a gene. As DNA, the CDR3 is TGCGCCAGCAGCACCGACGACAGGGCTGGGGCCAACGTCCTGACTTTC. This sequence encodes CASSTDDRAGANVLTF.

V and J are TRBV4-1 and TRBJ1-3; D unresolved. Germline V gene lookup returns CDR1 MGHRA and CDR2 YSYEKL. V lost 0 bases to trimming and J lost 1 base, with 4 bases between them. This CDR3 is 14 amino acids long. CDR3 residues: CASSQEPSGNTIYF. The DNA of the CDR3 is TGCGCCAGCAGCCAAGAACCGTCTGGAAACACCATATATTTT.

This chain uses TRBV30 with TRBJ1-5; D possibly corresponds to TRBD1 (6 bases). Germline V gene data show CDR1 as GTSNPN and CDR2 as SVGIG (reference sequence). There are 14 residues in the CDR3. V was pared by 0 bases and J by 1 base, with 7 bases between. The chain's CDR3 is CAWSVDRSNQPQHF. The CDR3 DNA is TGTGCCTGGAGTGTAGACAGGAGCAATCAGCCCCAGCATTTT.

This rearrangement joins TRBV5-1 to TRBJ1-1; D is uncertain. V was trimmed by 0 bases and J by 2 bases, leaving 5 bases between them. The CDR3 has 13 residues. Germline V gene lookup returns CDR1 SGHRS and CDR2 YFSETQ. The CDR3 spells CASSLEDNTEAFF. Here the CDR3 DNA reads TGCGCCAGCAGCTTGGAGGATAACACTGAAGCTTTCTTT.

The V call is TRBV18, the J call TRBJ2-1; 8 nucleotides match TRBD2. The J segment lost 5 bases and the V segment lost 1 base, leaving 4 bases of the junction unmatched. Germline CDR1 reads KGHSH; CDR2 reads LQKENI. This CDR3 has 15 residues. CDR3 DNA sequence: TGTGCCAGCTCACCACGACTAGCGAGTGACAATGAGCAGTTCTTC. Protein sequence: CASSPRLASDNEQFF.

The chain recombines TRBV5-1 with TRBJ2-3; TRBD2 agrees at 12 bases. Germline-derived CDR1 and CDR2 are SGHRS and YFSETQ. CDR3 length equals 17 residues. The J segment lost 0 bases and the V segment lost 0 bases, leaving 2 bases of the junction unmatched. CDR3 coding DNA: TGCGCCAGCAGCTTGGCCCTAGCGGGGGGGAGCACAGATACGCAGTATTTT. It yields the protein CASSLALAGGSTDTQYF. The variable domain in full, completed from reference TRBV5-1 and TRBJ2-3, reads KAGVTQTPRYLIKTRGQQVTLSCSPISGHRSVSWYQQTPGQGLQFLFEYFSETQRNKGNFPGRFSGRQFSNSRSEMNVSTLELGDSALYLCASSLALAGGSTDTQYFGPGTRLTVL.

The gene calls are TRBV19 and TRBJ1-5; D ambiguous. The V gene's germline CDR1 is LNHDA and CDR2 SQIVND (reference sequence). Trimming took 5 bases from V and 0 from J, leaving 11 bases between them. The CDR3 is 15 residues long. The CDR3, as DNA: TGTGCCAGTAGTGGAGGAACATATAGCAATCAGCCCCAGCATTTT. It translates to CASSGGTYSNQPQHF.

This sequence joins TRBV7-8 and TRBJ2-1; 11 bases match TRBD2. V lost 5 bases and J lost 7; bases outside the gene matches: 16. CDR1 is SGHVS and CDR2 is FQNEAQ in the germline V gene. This CDR3 spans 18 amino acids. CDR3 loop: CASSLPLRLAGRGNEQFF. CDR3 nucleotides: TGTGCCAGCAGCCTCCCCTTGCGACTAGCGGGGCGAGGAAATGAGCAGTTCTTC.

The count of this clone is one. The V gene is TRBV6-1, the J gene TRBJ2-7; D possibly corresponds to TRBD2 (6 bases). V lost 8 bases to trimming and J lost 7 bases, with 9 bases between them. Germline V gene data show CDR1 as MNHNS and CDR2 as SASEGT. There are 10 residues in the CDR3. CDR3 coding DNA: TGTGCCAGCGCGGGGCGGGAGCAGTACTTC. It is translated as CASAGREQYF.

The chain recombines TRBV27 with TRBJ1-3; D is unclear. Germline values: CDR1 MNHEY, CDR2 SMNVEV (reference sequence). V was clipped by 0 bases and J by 3 bases, with 15 bases between them. The CDR3 extends over 17 amino acids. The CDR3, as DNA: TGTGCCAGCAGTTTATCGTCGAGACCCCTCGGTGGAAACACCATATATTTT. It translates to CASSLSSRPLGGNTIYF.

V is TRBV10-1 and J is TRBJ2-2, with a possible D match to TRBD1 (6 bases). Germline CDR1 and CDR2: WNHNN and SYGVQD (reference sequence). This CDR3 has 14 amino acids. The V and J ends lost 4 bases and 1 base respectively, with 7 bases between them. For the CDR3, the DNA is TGCGCCAGCAGTGGAGGGGGGAACACCGGGGAGCTGTTTTTT. It encodes CASSGGGNTGELFF.

This chain connects TRBV2 to TRBJ2-7; D is uncertain. The CDR3 is 12 residues long. Trimming shortened V by 6 bases and J by 4 bases, and 10 bases separated the two germline ends. CDR1 and CDR2 from the germline V gene are SNHLY and FYNNEI. The CDR3 coding sequence is TGTGCCAGCAGAGCAGAGAAGTACGAGCAGTACTTC. The encoded protein is CASRAEKYEQYF.

J is TRBJ2-1 and V is TRBV7-9; TRBD2 agrees at 14 bases. The CDR3 covers 13 residues. Losses at the gene ends were 10 bases for V and 8 bases for J; bases not matched to a gene: 4. The V gene's germline CDR1 is SEHNR and CDR2 FQNEAQ (reference sequence). The CDR3 loop reads CAIRLAGGHEQFF. CDR3 DNA: TGTGCCATCAGACTAGCGGGGGGGCATGAGCAGTTCTTC.

This sequence joins TRBV5-4 and TRBJ1-2; no clear D gene. The CDR3 runs 14 residues. V lost 1 base and J lost 2, with 9 bases in between. Germline CDR1 is SGHNT and CDR2 is YYREEE (reference sequence). In DNA, the CDR3 is TGTGCCAGCAGCTTGTTTGGGCAAAACTATGGCTACACCTTC. Its translation: CASSLFGQNYGYTF. Variable domain in full (rest from reference TRBV5-4 and TRBJ1-2): ETGVTQSPTHLIKTRGQQVTLRCSSQSGHNTVSWYQQALGQGPQFIFQYYREEENGRGNFPPRFSGLQFPNYSSELNVNALELDDSALYLCASSLFGQNYGYTFGSGTRLTVV.

The V gene is TRBV5-4, the J gene TRBJ1-4; D unclear. With 1 base removed from V and 0 bases from J, the gap between germline ends came to 10 bases. This CDR3 is built from 16 residues. The germline gives CDR1 SGHNT, CDR2 YYREEE (reference sequence). The DNA for the CDR3 is TGTGCCAGCAGCTTGTCTTCGCATGCAACTAATGAAAAACTGTTTTTT. This sequence encodes CASSLSSHATNEKLFF.

The rearrangement uses TRBV7-8 and TRBJ1-5, with D unclear. The V and J ends lost 3 bases and 4 bases respectively, with 7 bases between them. The germline V gene has CDR1 SGHVS and CDR2 FQNEAQ. The CDR3 extends over 13 amino acids. CDR3 DNA sequence: TGTGCCAGCAGCTTGAGGGAAAATCAGCCCCAGCATTTT. It codes for CASSLRENQPQHF.